The 5 T cell receptor beta chains listed next were all sequenced from one sample in a study of PD-1 blockade in classical Hodgkin lymphoma. Every patient had relapsed following autologous stem cell transplantation, and cohorts differed in brentuximab vedotin exposure. Produced via immunoSEQ multiplex PCR; TCRdb's table is partial and in-frame only. The sample lists about 40,000 clones; approximately 71% were seen once. This specimen was peripheral blood mononuclear cells (PBMCs), taken at baseline. These receptors were collected from a human donor with classical Hodgkin lymphoma.

V gene TRBV21-1 combines with J gene TRBJ2-1. TRBV21-1 is recorded as a pseudogene. This CDR3 is built from 12 residues. As DNA, the CDR3 is TGTGCCAGCAGCAAAGTTTGGTATGAGCAGTTCTTC. It specifies CASSKVWYEQFF.

The rearrangement joins TRBV18 to TRBJ1-1; the match to TRBD1 covers 8 bases. Per germline, CDR1 KGHSH and CDR2 LQKENI. J lost 4 bases, V lost 2 bases, and 9 bases had no gene match. The CDR3 covers 16 residues. CDR3 region: CASSPMDRASFTEAFF. The CDR3 coding sequence is TGTGCCAGCTCACCAATGGACAGGGCAAGTTTCACTGAAGCTTTCTTT.

V and J are TRBV19 and TRBJ1-4, with TRBD1 as a possible D gene (5 bases). The V gene lost 5 bases and the J gene lost 8 bases, with 12 bases spanning the gap. The CDR3 runs to 13 residues. Germline CDR1 is LNHDA and CDR2 is SQIVND (reference sequence). CDR3 sequence reads: CASSGGVGEKLFF. CDR3 sequence (DNA): TGTGCCAGTAGTGGAGGGGTGGGGGAAAAACTGTTTTTT. Using reference TRBV19 and TRBJ1-4 for the parts outside the CDR3, the full variable domain is DGGITQSPKYLFRKEGQNVTLSCEQNLNHDAMYWYRQDPGQGLRLIYYSQIVNDFQKGDIAEGYSVSREKKESFPLTVTSAQKNPTAFYLCASSGGVGEKLFFGSGTQLSVL.

This clone was detected a few times. The chain couples TRBV14 to TRBJ1-4; D is possibly TRBD1 (5 bases). This CDR3 spans 14 amino acids. Trimming stripped 0 bases from V and 7 bases from J, with 9 bases between. CDR1 is SGHDN, CDR2 FVKESK, per germline. In DNA, the CDR3 is TGTGCCAGCAGCCAAGACAGGGTTTTTGAAAAACTGTTTTTT. It encodes CASSQDRVFEKLFF.

This chain joins TRBV5-4 and TRBJ1-6; D remains ambiguous. Trimming shortened V by 0 bases and J by 7 bases, and 8 bases separated the two germline ends. The germline CDR1 and CDR2 sequences are SGHNT and YYREEE (reference sequence). This CDR3 has 14 residues. The CDR3: CASSLDIVNSPLHF. CDR3 nucleotides: TGTGCCAGCAGCTTGGACATCGTGAATTCACCCCTCCACTTT.